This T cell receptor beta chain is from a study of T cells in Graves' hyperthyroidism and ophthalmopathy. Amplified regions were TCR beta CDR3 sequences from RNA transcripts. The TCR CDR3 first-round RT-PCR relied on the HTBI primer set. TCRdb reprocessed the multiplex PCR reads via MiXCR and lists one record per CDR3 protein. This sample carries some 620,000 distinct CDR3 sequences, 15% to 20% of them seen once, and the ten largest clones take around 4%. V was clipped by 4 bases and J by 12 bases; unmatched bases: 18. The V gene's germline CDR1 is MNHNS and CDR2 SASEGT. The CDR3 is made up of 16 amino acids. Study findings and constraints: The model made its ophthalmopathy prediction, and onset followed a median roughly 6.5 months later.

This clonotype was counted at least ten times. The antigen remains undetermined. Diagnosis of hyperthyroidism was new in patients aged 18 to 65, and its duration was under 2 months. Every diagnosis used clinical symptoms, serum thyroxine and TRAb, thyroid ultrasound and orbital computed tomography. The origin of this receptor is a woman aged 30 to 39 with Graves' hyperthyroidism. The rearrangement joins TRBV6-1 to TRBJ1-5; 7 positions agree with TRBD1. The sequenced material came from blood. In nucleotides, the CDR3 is TGTGCCAGCAGTGGGATGACAGGGCTTCTTGGAATCGGCCAGCATTTT. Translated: CASSGMTGLLGIGQHF.